Here is one T cell receptor beta chain with its context. In the source study's methods: Estimated nucleated cell counts came from reference gene primer amplification. The table came from immunoSEQ multiplex PCR; TCRdb's copy has only in-frame clones and leaves some out. That table furnishes V, J and clone size, whereas the DNA furnished D and trimming. This sample yields 390,000 or so clones, of which 80% to 90% are seen a single time; 1.4% belongs to the top ten. The data were obtained in a study of blood T cell repertoires in COVID-19. About the research overall: Acute and convalescent COVID-19 specimens originated in the United States, Italy and Spain. Sources were T cells, B-cell-depleted T cells, or PBMCs; the material itself was cDNA or gDNA.

This CDR3 contains 15 residues. V shed 7 bases and J 7 bases; nucleotides not matched to a gene: 13. CDR1 SQVTM and CDR2 ANQGSEA come from the germline V gene. Sample: peripheral blood. The TCR was taken from a woman aged 25-40 years with active or convalescent COVID-19. The chain combines TRBV29-1 with TRBJ2-2, with TRBD1 matching 9 bases. The CDR3 bases are TGCAGCGCCCGGGGGACCACAGGGGGCGGCGGGGAGCTGTTTTTT. This encodes CSARGTTGGGGELFF.